The 11 T cell receptor beta chains below come from one sample, sequenced in a study of human T cells and chemical hapten exposure. Using its own MiXCR run on the RACE reads, TCRdb lists one record per CDR3 protein. The sample contains 350,000 or so distinct CDR3 sequences, approximately 6.3% of which appear only once. As for time point: patch test 1, 2 weeks after DPC sensitization. Treatment described: therapeutic diphenylcyclopropenone sensitization with weekly scalp DPC. The sample here was whole blood, taken in connection with sensitization to the hapten diphenylcyclopropenone (DPC). Source of these receptors: a woman between 18 and 30 years old with alopecia areata. Some clones in this sample may be carry-over from other donors' samples.

This clonotype was found once. This chain joins TRBV4-3 and TRBJ2-7, with 10 bases matching TRBD1. Germline assignment: CDR1 LGHNA and CDR2 YSLEER. The ends lost 0 bases at V and 4 bases at J; junction bases unmatched: 6. CDR3 size: 16 residues. This CDR3 reads CASSQETDRGPYEQYF. CDR3 coding DNA: TGCGCCAGCAGCCAAGAGACCGACAGGGGGCCGTACGAGCAGTACTTC.

This clonotype appeared a few times. CDR3 nucleotides: TGTGCCAGCACCCCGGGGGGGGCTTGGTACGAGCAGTACTTC. It specifies CASTPGGAWYEQYF. The J gene is TRBJ2-7, the V gene TRBV28; 8 bases match TRBD2. The CDR3 totals 14 residues. CDR1 is MDHEN and CDR2 is SYDVKM in the germline V gene. Trimming at V came to 7 bases and at J to 4 bases, leaving 9 bases not matched to a gene.

This clonotype was recorded at least ten times. This chain links TRBV4-1 with TRBJ2-3; 7 positions match TRBD2. Unmatched junction bases numbered 5, after V lost 1 base and J lost 1 base. The CDR3 loop spans 16 amino acids. CDR1 is MGHRA, CDR2 YSYEKL, per germline. The CDR3 reads CASSQVSRGGTDTQYF. The CDR3, as DNA: TGCGCCAGCAGCCAAGTCTCACGGGGGGGCACAGATACGCAGTATTTT.

At least ten counts were recorded for this clonotype. The chain is built from TRBV4-3 and TRBJ2-4, with D maybe TRBD2 (5 bases). V gave up 3 bases and J gave up 2 bases, with 11 bases separating them. CDR1 and CDR2 (germline): LGHNA, YSLEER. The CDR3 runs 15 residues. This CDR3 is CASSHLLVPKNIQYF. The CDR3 region has the DNA TGCGCCAGCAGCCACCTACTAGTACCCAAAAACATTCAGTACTTC.

A few counts support this clonotype. CDR3 DNA sequence: TGTGCCAGCAGTTTTTCAGGGGTTTTCGAGGGTGGTGAAGCTTTCTTT. It translates to CASSFSGVFEGGEAFF. The chain combines TRBV12-3 or TRBV12-4 with TRBJ1-1, with D possibly being TRBD1 (6 bases). The CDR3 sequence is 16 residues long. V gave up 3 bases and J gave up 7 bases, with 21 bases separating them.

About this clonotype itself: A clone one base away is much larger, so this may be a read error. The chain recombines TRBV5-1 with TRBJ2-3; maybe TRBD2 (5 bases). CDR1 and CDR2 from the germline V gene are SGHRS and YFSETQ. The CDR3 contains 14 residues. V was trimmed by 6 bases and J by 2 bases, leaving 13 bases between them. CDR3: CASIGVGHTDTQYF. The CDR3 DNA follows: TGCGCCAGCATCGGGGTGGGCCACACAGATACGCAGTATTTT.

This clonotype has just a few counts. This chain uses TRBV27 with TRBJ2-1, with TRBD2 identical over 8 bases. Unmatched junction bases numbered 5, after V lost 3 bases and J lost 1 base. Germline V gives CDR1 MNHEY, CDR2 SMNVEV (reference sequence). The length of the CDR3 is 16 residues. CDR3 sequence: CASSFTLAGSYNEQFF. CDR3 DNA: TGTGCCAGCAGTTTTACCCTAGCGGGTTCCTACAATGAGCAGTTCTTC.

CDR3 region: CASSLARLPNTEAFF. The CDR3 DNA follows: TGCGCCAGCAGCTTGGCCCGGTTGCCGAACACTGAAGCTTTCTTT. This chain uses TRBV5-1 with TRBJ1-1, with D unclear. Germline lookup yields CDR1 SGHRS and CDR2 YFSETQ. The CDR3 totals 15 residues. Between the trimmed V and J ends, which lost 0 bases and 1 base, there was a span of 10 bases.

Ten or more counts support this clonotype. This chain connects TRBV7-9 to TRBJ2-4; D is perhaps TRBD1 (6 bases). The V and J ends lost 4 bases and 1 base respectively, with 17 bases between them. This CDR3 contains 17 residues. CDR1 SEHNR and CDR2 FQNEAQ come from the germline V gene (reference sequence). CDR3 residues: CASSSGTSRSAKNIQYF. In DNA, the CDR3 is TGTGCCAGCAGCTCGGGGACATCCAGATCTGCCAAAAACATTCAGTACTTC. The entire variable domain, with the rest obtained from reference TRBV7-9 and TRBJ2-4, is as follows: DTGVSQNPRHKITKRGQNVTFRCDPISEHNRLYWYRQTLGQGPEFLTYFQNEAQLEKSRLLSDRFSAERPKGSFSTLEIQRTEQGDSAMYLCASSSGTSRSAKNIQYFGAGTRLSVL.

V gene TRBV5-1 combines with J gene TRBJ2-1; 7 bases line up with TRBD1. V shed 3 bases, J shed 4 bases, and the junction held 1 base outside the gene matches. The germline gives CDR1 SGHRS, CDR2 YFSETQ. CDR3 length: 13 residues. DNA for the CDR3: TGCGCCAGCAGCTCGGGACAGTACAATGAGCAGTTCTTC. Amino acid sequence: CASSSGQYNEQFF.

This clonotype was picked up many times. This sequence joins TRBV5-5 and TRBJ1-6; D call uncertain. V was clipped by 2 bases and J by 7 bases, with 7 bases between them. Germline CDR1 is SGHKS and CDR2 is YYEKEE (reference sequence). The CDR3 is 13 residues long. In nucleotides, the CDR3 is TGTGCCAGCAGCTTACGGGGAAATTCACCCCTCCACTTT. Amino acids: CASSLRGNSPLHF.